Shown below are 5 T cell receptor beta chains from a single sample sequenced in a study of patients and donors after allogeneic stem cell transplantation. TCRdb analysed the RT-PCR reads with MiXCR anew, one entry per CDR3 protein. The sample includes 98,000 or so distinct CDR3 sequences, approximately 40% of them seen just once. Material for sequencing was blood, either unsorted or a sorted T cell fraction (not recorded which). The origin of the receptors is a human donor who was either an allogeneic HSCT recipient or a stem cell or donor lymphocyte infusion donor (not recorded which). It is not recorded whose cells these are; they may come from a transplant donor.

In this sample, this clonotype turned up a few times. An end of the junction differs from the germline gene, which may be a read error. The chain employs TRBV7-2 and TRBJ2-2; 7 bases are shared with TRBD1. CDR1 is SGHTA and CDR2 is FQGNSA in the germline V gene. The CDR3 covers 12 residues. The CDR3: CASSLGTGELFF. DNA of the CDR3: TGTGCCAGCAGCTTAGGTACAGGGGAACTGTTTTTT.

The V gene is TRBV6-5, the J gene TRBJ2-2; TRBD2 agrees at 11 bases. Trimming took 6 bases from V and 6 from J; bases not matched to a gene: 6. The V gene's germline CDR1 is MNHEY and CDR2 SVGAGI. This CDR3 has 15 amino acids. CDR3 nucleotide sequence: TGTGCCAGCAGAATGTGGACTAGCGGGTCCGGGGAGCTGTTTTTT. Protein sequence: CASRMWTSGSGELFF.

This clonotype was seen a few times. V usage is TRBV4-1 and J usage is TRBJ1-1; possibly TRBD1 for D (5 bases). V lost 1 base and J 6 bases, leaving 15 bases between the germline ends. Germline assignment: CDR1 MGHRA and CDR2 YSYEKL. The CDR3 runs to 15 residues. The CDR3, as DNA: TGCGCCAGCAGCCAAGCCCACCGGGGGGTCTCTGAAGCTTTCTTT. Amino acids: CASSQAHRGVSEAFF.

This sequence joins TRBV7-2 and TRBJ1-2; D not certain. Germline CDR1 reads SGHTA; CDR2 reads FQGNSA. Trimming left V 7 bases short and J 4 bases short, with 13 bases between. The CDR3 is 13 residues long. Written as DNA, the CDR3 is TGTGCCAGCATGCCCGGATGGGCCTATGGCTACACCTTC. It specifies CASMPGWAYGYTF.

This clonotype was found a few times. The chain has TRBV24-1 and TRBJ1-2; unclear D gene. From germline, CDR1 is KGHDR and CDR2 SFDVKD. CDR3 length: 13 residues. V was trimmed by 7 bases and J by 8 bases, leaving 16 bases between them. The CDR3 DNA sequence: TGTGCCACCAGGGCCTCTGAATCGGGCGGCTACACCTTC. Its translation is CATRASESGGYTF.